The T cell receptor beta chain described here comes from a study of shared clonotypes between healthy human individuals. Findings and caveats of the study: Shared clonotypes: approximately 5% naive CD4, approximately 3.4% naive CD8, around 2.4% memory CD4, 0.4% to 0.45% memory CD8.

Germline V gives CDR1 ENHRY, CDR2 SYGVKD. V was shortened by 6 bases and J by 8 bases, with 17 bases between the two germline ends. CDR3 length: 14 amino acids. Points on this clone: The antigen is undetermined.

This table comes from immunoSEQ multiplex PCR, and its TCRdb copy is limited to in-frame clones, with some not included. The sample consists of approximately 2.3 million clones, more than 80% of them appearing once. This TCR was recovered from a man between 18 and 29 years old in good health. Some clones in this sample may be carry-over from other donors' samples. Material: naive CD4+ T cells from PBMCs. Subset here: CD45RA+ positively selected. The chain recombines TRBV10-3 with TRBJ1-5, with a tentative D call TRBD1 (5 bases). Here the CDR3 reads CAISDVGVLEPQHF. The CDR3 nucleotides are TGTGCCATCAGCGACGTAGGGGTGCTGGAGCCCCAGCATTTT.